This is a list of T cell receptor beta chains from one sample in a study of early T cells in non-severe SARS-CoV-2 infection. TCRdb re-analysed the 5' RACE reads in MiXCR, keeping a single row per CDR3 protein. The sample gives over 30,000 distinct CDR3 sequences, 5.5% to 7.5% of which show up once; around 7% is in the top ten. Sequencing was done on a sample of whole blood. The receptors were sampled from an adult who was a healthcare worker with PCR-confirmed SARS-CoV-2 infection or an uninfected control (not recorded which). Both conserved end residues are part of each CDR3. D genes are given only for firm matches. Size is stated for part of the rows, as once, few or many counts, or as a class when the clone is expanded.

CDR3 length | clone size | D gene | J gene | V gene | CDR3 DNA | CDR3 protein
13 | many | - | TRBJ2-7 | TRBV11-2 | TGTGCCAGCAGCTTAGTTGAGGGCTACGAGCAGTACTTC | CASSLVEGYEQYF
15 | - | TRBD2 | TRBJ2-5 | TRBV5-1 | TGCGCCAGCTGCCGGACTAGCGGGACTGTAGAGACCCAGTACTTC | CASCRTSGTVETQYF
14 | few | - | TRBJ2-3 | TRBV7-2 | TGTGCCAGCAGCTCCACCCGGGACACAGATACGCAGTATTTT | CASSSTRDTDTQYF
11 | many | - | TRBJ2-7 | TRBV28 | TGTGCCACCAGACTGACGGGGGTAGCGTACTTC | CATRLTGVAYF
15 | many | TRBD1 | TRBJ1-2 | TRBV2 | TGTGCCAGCAGTTGGGACAGGGGGCATCTCTATGGCTACACCTTC | CASSWDRGHLYGYTF
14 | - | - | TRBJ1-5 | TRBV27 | TGTGCCAGCAGTTTCCTCGGGGGCCGTCAGCCCCAGCATTTT | CASSFLGGRQPQHF
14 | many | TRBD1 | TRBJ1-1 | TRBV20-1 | TGCAGTGCTAGCCTCAGGGGGTGGGCAACTGAAGCTTTCTTT | CSASLRGWATEAFF
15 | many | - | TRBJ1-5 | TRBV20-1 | TGCAGTGCTAGAGATATCGCCAGGGACGATCAGCCCCAGCATTTT | CSARDIARDDQPQHF
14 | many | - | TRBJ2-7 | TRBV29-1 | TGCAGCGCTGGAGGAGGGACGGCCTCCTACGAGCAGTACTTC | CSAGGGTASYEQYF
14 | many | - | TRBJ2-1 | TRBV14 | TGTGCCAGCAGCCCCCTCTTTTCTAGAAATGAGCAGTTCTTC | CASSPLFSRNEQFF
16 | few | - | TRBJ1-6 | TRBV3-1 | TGTGCCAGCAGCCAAGAGGTTACTTATTATAATTCACCCCTCCACTTT | CASSQEVTYYNSPLHF
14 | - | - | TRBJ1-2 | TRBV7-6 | TGTGCCAGCAGCAATACAGGGTTAAACTATGGCTACACCTTC | CASSNTGLNYGYTF
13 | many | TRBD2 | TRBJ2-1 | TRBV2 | TGTGCCAGCCGGACTAGCGGGGGCAATGAGCAGTTCTTC | CASRTSGGNEQFF
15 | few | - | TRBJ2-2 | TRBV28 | TGTGCCAGCACCCTAGAGGCTTACTCTCCCGGGGAGCTGTTTTTT | CASTLEAYSPGELFF
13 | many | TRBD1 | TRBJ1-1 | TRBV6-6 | TGTGCCAGCAGTAATAGACAGGGCACTGAAGCTTTCTTT | CASSNRQGTEAFF
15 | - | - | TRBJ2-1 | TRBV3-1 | TGTGCCAGCAGCCAAGACAGGGTTTCCTACAATGAGCAGTTCTTC | CASSQDRVSYNEQFF
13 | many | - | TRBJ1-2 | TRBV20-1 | TGCAGTGCTAGAGATCAGATGGACTATGGCTACACCTTC | CSARDQMDYGYTF
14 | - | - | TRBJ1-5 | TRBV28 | TGTGCCAGCAGTTTATTACAGGGTAATCAGCCCCAGCATTTT | CASSLLQGNQPQHF
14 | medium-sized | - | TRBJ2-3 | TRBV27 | TGTGCCAGCAGCCGGAGGGACGGCACAGATACGCAGTATTTT | CASSRRDGTDTQYF
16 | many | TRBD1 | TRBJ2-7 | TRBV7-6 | TGTGCCAGCAGCTTAGGCCCGGGACAGGAACCCTACGAGCAGTACTTC | CASSLGPGQEPYEQYF
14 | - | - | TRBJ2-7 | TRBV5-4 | TGTGCCAGCAGCTTGGGTCAGTACTCCTACGAGCAGTACTTC | CASSLGQYSYEQYF
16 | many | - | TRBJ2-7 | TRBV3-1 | TGTGCCAGCAGCCGGGACACTACGTCCGGGGCAAGGGAGCAGTACTTC | CASSRDTTSGAREQYF
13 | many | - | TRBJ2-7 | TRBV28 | TGTGCCAGCAGTTTATCAGGGATCCACGAGCAGTACTTC | CASSLSGIHEQYF
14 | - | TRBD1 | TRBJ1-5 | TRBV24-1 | TGTGCCACCAGTGATACAGGGGAAGGGCAGCCCCAGCATTTT | CATSDTGEGQPQHF
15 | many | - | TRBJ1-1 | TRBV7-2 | TGTGCCAGCAGCTCCGACAGGACTATGAACACTGAAGCTTTCTTT | CASSSDRTMNTEAFF
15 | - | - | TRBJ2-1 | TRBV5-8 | TGTGCCAGCAGCTGGATGGCGGAAGCCTACAATGAGCAGTTCTTC | CASSWMAEAYNEQFF
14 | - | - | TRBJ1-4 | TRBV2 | TGTGCCAGCAGATTGTCGGGTGTTGGTGAAAAACTGTTTTTT | CASRLSGVGEKLFF
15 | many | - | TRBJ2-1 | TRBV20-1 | TGCAGTGCTAGAGCTCGGCGGGGTTTTTACAATGAGCAGTTCTTC | CSARARRGFYNEQFF